The 7 T cell receptor beta chains below come from one sample, sequenced in a study of identical twins. TCRdb re-analysed the 5' RACE reads in MiXCR, keeping a single row per CDR3 protein. The repertoire includes hundreds of thousands of distinct CDR3 sequences, around a sixth of them detected once, and approximately 14% sits in the top ten. These data were also reused for a study on T cells expressing NK-cell markers.

Sequenced sample: PBMCs. These receptors came from a young woman in good health.

A few counts support this clonotype. The V gene is TRBV29-1, the J gene TRBJ2-1; TRBD2 matches 8 bases. The CDR3 has 15 amino acids. The germline gives CDR1 SQVTM, CDR2 ANQGSEA. V was clipped by 0 bases and J by 7 bases; unmatched bases: 8. The CDR3 sequence is CSVEDQRGRANEQFF. Written as DNA, the CDR3 is TGCAGCGTTGAAGATCAGCGGGGGCGGGCGAATGAGCAGTTCTTC.

This chain joins TRBV20-1 and TRBJ1-5; D is uncertain. Trimming stripped 0 bases from V and 4 bases from J, with 7 bases between. The germline gives CDR1 DFQATT, CDR2 SNEGSKA (reference sequence). The CDR3 has 13 amino acids. CDR3 nucleotides: TGCAGTGCTAGAGATCAATGGAATCAGCCCCAGCATTTT. This translates into CSARDQWNQPQHF.

The chain carries TRBV30 and TRBJ2-1; possibly TRBD1 or TRBD2 for D (5 bases each). V was trimmed by 0 bases and J by 9 bases, leaving 21 bases between them. CDR1 GTSNPN and CDR2 SVGIG come from the germline V gene (reference sequence). This CDR3 has 16 residues. CDR3 sequence (DNA): TGTGCCTGGAGTGTATCGAGCGGAACCTCTGGGGGTGAGCAGTTCTTC. Translated, it gives CAWSVSSGTSGGEQFF. The entire variable domain, with the rest obtained from reference TRBV30 and TRBJ2-1, is as follows: SQTIHQWPATLVQPVGSPLSLECTVEGTSNPNLYWYRQAAGRGLQLLFYSVGIGQISSEVPQNLSASRPQDRQFILSSKKLLLSDSGFYLCAWSVSSGTSGGEQFFGPGTRLTVL.

This clonotype has just one count. The chain links TRBV7-8 to TRBJ2-4; possibly TRBD1 for D (6 bases). Trimming stripped 4 bases from V and 3 bases from J, with 16 bases between. This CDR3 comprises 16 residues. Germline-derived CDR1 and CDR2 are SGHVS and FQNEAQ. The CDR3 region is CASSSPQGPGKNIQYF. The CDR3 nucleotides read TGTGCCAGCAGCTCACCCCAGGGGCCCGGCAAAAACATTCAGTACTTC.

This sequence joins TRBV4-3 and TRBJ2-2, with TRBD1 identical over 8 bases. The CDR3 loop spans 15 amino acids. V dropped 3 bases and J dropped 7; count of bases not matched to a gene: 7. CDR1 and CDR2 from the germline V gene are LGHNA and YSLEER. This CDR3 reads CASSHRTGRDGELFF. DNA for the CDR3: TGCGCCAGCAGCCACAGGACAGGGCGGGACGGGGAGCTGTTTTTT.

The rearrangement uses TRBV24-1 and TRBJ2-3, with 8 bases lining up with TRBD2. V dropped 3 bases and J dropped 5; count of bases not matched to a gene: 6. CDR1 and CDR2 (germline): KGHDR, SFDVKD. The CDR3 consists of 15 residues. The CDR3 region has the DNA TGTGCCACCAGTGATAGCGGGGGACCCGGAGATACGCAGTATTTT. Its protein is CATSDSGGPGDTQYF.

The chain links TRBV20-1 to TRBJ2-1, with TRBD2 matching over 7 bases. V shed 6 bases, J shed 4 bases, and the junction held 9 bases outside the gene matches. The V gene's germline CDR1 is DFQATT and CDR2 SNEGSKA (reference sequence). The CDR3 covers 14 residues. Here the CDR3 reads CSALGRGLYNEQFF. In nucleotides, the CDR3 is TGCAGTGCCTTAGGGAGGGGACTTTACAATGAGCAGTTCTTC.